The 3 T cell receptor beta chains presented below share a single source sample, sequenced in a study of cytomegalovirus exposure and HLA in healthy donors. This table comes from immunoSEQ multiplex PCR, and its TCRdb copy is limited to in-frame clones, with some not included. This table holds about 73,000 clones, around nine tenths found once. Material: PBMCs. Every receptor here comes from a woman in her late teens or twenties in good health and CMV-seropositive.

Only one count was recorded for this clone. This chain links TRBV28 with TRBJ2-7; no reliable D call. The CDR3 spans 14 residues. Germline-derived CDR1 and CDR2 are MDHEN and SYDVKM. Trimming cost V 3 bases and J 3 bases, with 12 bases left between them. CDR3 residues: CASSFQIRIYEQYF. CDR3 DNA sequence: TGTGCCAGCAGTTTTCAGATCAGAATCTACGAGCAGTACTTC.

V usage is TRBV5-5 and J usage is TRBJ1-5, with 7 bases identical to TRBD1. The V and J ends lost 4 bases and 6 bases, in that order; junction bases with no gene match: 10. This CDR3 has 15 residues. Germline lookup yields CDR1 SGHKS and CDR2 YYEKEE (reference sequence). Here the CDR3 reads CASSPDAGGSQPQHF. Written as DNA, the CDR3 is TGTGCCAGCAGCCCCGACGCAGGGGGATCTCAGCCCCAGCATTTT.

V and J are TRBV29-1 and TRBJ2-7; 7 nucleotides agree with TRBD1. CDR1 and CDR2 from the germline V gene are SQVTM and ANQGSEA. This CDR3 is 15 amino acids long. The trim removed 0 bases at V and 2 bases at J, leaving 7 bases unmatched. DNA for the CDR3: TGCAGCGTTGAAGACTCGACAGGGAACCCCTACGAGCAGTACTTC. Translation: CSVEDSTGNPYEQYF.